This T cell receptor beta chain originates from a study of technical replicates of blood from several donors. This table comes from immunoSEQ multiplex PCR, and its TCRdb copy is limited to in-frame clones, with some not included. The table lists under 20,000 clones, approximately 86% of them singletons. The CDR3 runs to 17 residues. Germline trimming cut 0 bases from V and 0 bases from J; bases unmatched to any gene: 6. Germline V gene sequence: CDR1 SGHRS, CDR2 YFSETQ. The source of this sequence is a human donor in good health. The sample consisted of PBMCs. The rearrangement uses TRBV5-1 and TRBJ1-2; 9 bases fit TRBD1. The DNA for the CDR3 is TGCGCCAGCAGCTTGGCTTCCGGGACAGGGCCTAACTATGGCTACACCTTC. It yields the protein CASSLASGTGPNYGYTF.